Shown below are 4 T cell receptor beta chains from a single sample sequenced in a study of T cell responses to AZD1222 COVID-19 vaccine. Libraries were prepared by immunoSEQ multiplex PCR; TCRdb keeps only in-frame clonotypes and omits some of them. The sample lists approximately 200,000 clones, roughly nine tenths seen once, with around 3.7% in the top ten. The specimen comprised peripheral blood, sampled 28 days after the second AZD1222 dose. These receptor sequences come from an adult who received the AZD1222 COVID-19 vaccine.

The chain combines TRBV3-1 (or the pseudogene TRBV3-2) with TRBJ1-1, with D tentatively TRBD1 (5 bases). Germline-derived CDR1 and CDR2 are LGHDT and YNNKEL (reference sequence). V was trimmed by 4 bases and J by 4 bases, leaving 16 bases between them. The CDR3 is made up of 15 amino acids. CDR3 amino acids: CASSPLEAQGTEAFF. The CDR3 region has the DNA TGTGCCAGCAGCCCTTTGGAGGCCCAGGGCACTGAAGCTTTCTTT.

This clone appeared a few times. J is TRBJ2-1 and V is TRBV30, with D tentatively TRBD1 (6 bases). Germline CDR1 and CDR2: GTSNPN and SVGIG (reference sequence). Between the trimmed V and J ends, which lost 1 base and 9 bases, there was a span of 10 bases. This CDR3 is 12 amino acids long. This CDR3 is CAWSATRGEQFF. CDR3 DNA sequence: TGTGCCTGGAGTGCAACCAGGGGTGAGCAGTTCTTC. The variable domain in full, completed from reference TRBV30 and TRBJ2-1, reads SQTIHQWPATLVQPVGSPLSLECTVEGTSNPNLYWYRQAAGRGLQLLFYSVGIGQISSEVPQNLSASRPQDRQFILSSKKLLLSDSGFYLCAWSATRGEQFFGPGTRLTVL.

The chain uses TRBV28 and TRBJ2-7; 9 positions agree with TRBD1. The CDR3 contains 15 residues. J gave up 5 bases and V 2 bases, and 7 bases lay outside the gene matches. Germline CDR1 reads MDHEN; CDR2 reads SYDVKM. CDR3 in DNA: TGTGCCAGCAGTTTACGCGGACAGGGGAGCAACGAGCAGTACTTC. Its translation is CASSLRGQGSNEQYF.

In regard to this clone: One junction end does not reproduce the germline sequence, and a read error may be involved. The rearrangement joins TRBV11-2 to TRBJ2-2, with no clear D. The CDR3 totals 13 residues. Germline CDR1 is SGHAT and CDR2 is FQNNGV. The CDR3 region is CAGSSYSTGELFF. CDR3 DNA: TGTGCCGGCAGCTCATATTCCACCGGGGAGCTGTTTTTT.